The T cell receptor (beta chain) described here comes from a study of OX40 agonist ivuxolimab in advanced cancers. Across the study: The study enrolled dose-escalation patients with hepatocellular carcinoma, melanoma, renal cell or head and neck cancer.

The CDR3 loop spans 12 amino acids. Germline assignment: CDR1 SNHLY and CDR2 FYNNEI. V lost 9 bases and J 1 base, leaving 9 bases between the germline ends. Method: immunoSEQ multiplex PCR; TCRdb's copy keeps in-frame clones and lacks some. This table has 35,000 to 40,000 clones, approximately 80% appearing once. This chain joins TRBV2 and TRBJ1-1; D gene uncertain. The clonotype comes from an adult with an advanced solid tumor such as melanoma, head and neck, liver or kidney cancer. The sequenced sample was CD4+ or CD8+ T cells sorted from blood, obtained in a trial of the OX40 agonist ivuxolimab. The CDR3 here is CASWDWNTEAFF. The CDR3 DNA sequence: TGTGCCAGTTGGGATTGGAACACTGAAGCTTTCTTT.